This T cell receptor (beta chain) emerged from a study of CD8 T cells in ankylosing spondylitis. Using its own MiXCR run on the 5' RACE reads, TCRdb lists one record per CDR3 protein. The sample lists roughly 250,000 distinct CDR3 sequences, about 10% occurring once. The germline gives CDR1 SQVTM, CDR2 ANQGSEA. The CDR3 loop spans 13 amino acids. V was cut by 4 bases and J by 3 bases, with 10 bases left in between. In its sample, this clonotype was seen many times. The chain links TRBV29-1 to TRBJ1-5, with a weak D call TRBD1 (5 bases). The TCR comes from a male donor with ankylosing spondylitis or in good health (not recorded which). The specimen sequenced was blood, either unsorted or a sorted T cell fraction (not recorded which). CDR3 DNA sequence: TGCAGCGTTGTTTGGGGGTCCAATCAGCCCCAGCATTTT. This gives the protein CSVVWGSNQPQHF.